This TCR beta chain was documented in a study of radiotherapy plus CTLA-4 blockade in lung cancer (dated by TCRdb to 2017 to 2018). Concerning the study at large: Objective responses were observed in more than 15% of enrolled patients, and disease control was achieved in roughly 29%.

For this clone: Its recognized antigen is unknown. Within one base of it there is no much larger clone, and no base qualities were kept.

At the junction V is shortened by 0 bases and J by 8 bases; bases outside the gene matches: 9. The CDR3 goes from the cysteine to the phenylalanine over 15 residues. CDR3 DNA only is kept here, 45 bases in frame from base 1. Based on the germline V gene, the CDR1 and CDR2 sequences are SGHRS and YFSETQ. The library was prepared using the immunoSEQ multiplex PCR assay. The table was pulled from immuneACCESS by TCRdb, which kept in-frame rearrangements only. Such tables lose some clones; where checked, under half of the loss comes from unresolved V genes, and the rest has no known cause. For this sample there are about 43,000 clones; around 70% appear just once. The ten largest clones capture around 23% of the sample. The study tested focal radiation therapy combined with CTLA-4 blockade (ipilimumab) in patients with chemo-refractory metastatic non-small-cell lung cancer. Here is what the overall study found, with its caveats: The strongest predictors of response, as reported, were early dynamic changes in blood T cell clones along with a rise in serum interferon-beta after radiation. After treatment with radiotherapy and ipilimumab, TCR clones that originated in tumors expanded in peripheral blood.

The chain employs TRBV5-1 and TRBJ1-2, and 8 junction bases match TRBD1. This receptor was taken from a human donor with non-small cell lung cancer who had a partial response to radiotherapy plus ipilimumab. Material: peripheral blood, obtained from a patient treated with radiotherapy plus ipilimumab. The base sequence is TGCGCCAGCAGCTTGGGGGGACAGGCCCAACTGGGCTACACCTTC. This is translated as CASSLGGQAQLGYTF.